This T cell receptor beta chain was sequenced in a study of T cells expressing NK-cell markers. In the study overall: In sorted CD3+CD56+NKG2C+, CD3+CD56+NKG2C- and CD3+CD56-NKG2C+ T cells, TCR beta repertoires were obtained. Findings of the study overall: A range of 1.0-7.0% of CD8+ T cells consisted of dominant NKG2C+ clonotypes in about six donors.

Concerning this clonotype: What it recognizes is unknown.

This CDR3 contains 16 residues. Germline CDR1 SGHRS, CDR2 YFSETQ. From its re-call of the 5' RACE reads, TCRdb lists each CDR3 protein once, without DNA. The table lists about 540,000 distinct CDR3 sequences. The receptor was isolated from a man aged 18 to 30 in good health. The chain employs TRBV5-1 and TRBJ2-3; with no DNA, the TCRdb D assignment of TRBD1 cannot be verified. Sequences were obtained from blood T cells: a sorted CD56 or NKG2C T cell subset, CD4+ or CD8+ T cells, or bulk PBMC T cells (not recorded which). This CDR3 is CASSFGGTPSTDTQYF.